Listed here are 4 T cell receptor beta chains from one sample, sequenced in a study of cytomegalovirus exposure and HLA in healthy donors. The assay was immunoSEQ multiplex PCR, and TCRdb's table has in-frame clones only and misses some. Of hundreds of thousands of clones in the sample, 90% are singletons; the top ten hold roughly 3%. Sequencing was done on a sample of PBMCs. All receptors derive from a woman aged 25-40 years in good health and CMV-seronegative.

The chain is built from TRBV6-5 and TRBJ2-3, with 8 bases that match TRBD1. V was clipped by 6 bases and J by 0 bases; unmatched bases: 5. CDR3 length: 15 residues. Germline CDR1 reads MNHEY; CDR2 reads SVGAGI. CDR3 sequence (DNA): TGTGCCAGCAGCTACACAGGGGGAAGCACAGATACGCAGTATTTT. Amino acids: CASSYTGGSTDTQYF.

This clone was detected only once. V and J are TRBV5-1 and TRBJ1-3; D not resolved. CDR1 is SGHRS, CDR2 YFSETQ, per germline. V was clipped by 4 bases and J by 2 bases, with 7 bases between them. This CDR3 is built from 13 residues. The CDR3, as DNA: TGCGCCAGCAGCAACGACGCTGGAAACACCATATATTTT. It codes for CASSNDAGNTIYF.

This chain uses TRBV11-2 with TRBJ2-1; D is possibly TRBD2 (5 bases). Germline assignment: CDR1 SGHAT and CDR2 FQNNGV. V dropped 4 bases and J dropped 5 bases, with 6 bases sitting between them. The CDR3 runs to 12 residues. The CDR3 nucleotides are TGTGCCAGCAGCTACGGGGACAATGAGCAGTTCTTC. Amino acids: CASSYGDNEQFF.

The rearrangement joins TRBV9 to TRBJ1-1; the D is unclear. Germline V gene lookup returns CDR1 SGDLS and CDR2 YYNGEE. Trimming removed 0 bases at V and 0 bases at J, with 9 bases between. The CDR3 loop spans 15 amino acids. CDR3 nucleotide sequence: TGTGCCAGCAGCGTAGGTGGGCTGGTGAACACTGAAGCTTTCTTT. The encoded protein is CASSVGGLVNTEAFF.